This T cell receptor beta chain is from a study of tumor-infiltrating lymphocytes in primary liver carcinoma. The CDR3 totals 11 residues. Germline V gene lookup returns CDR1 MNHNS and CDR2 SASEGT. Trimming took off 1 base at V and 6 bases at J, with 1 base between the two ends. Extraction also yielded germline DNA, while blood RNA was obtained from unsorted whole blood. Production of TCR beta cDNA used around 500 ng total RNA together with a constant-region primer. Construction of TCR beta libraries relied on three successive nested multiplex PCR rounds employing slightly modified ARM-PCR. The first two PCR rounds used TRBV1-TRBV30 forward primers with a C-beta reverse primer, about 10 cycles each. Each CDR3 protein is one row after TCRdb ran MiXCR on the multiplex PCR reads. The table includes fewer than 350,000 distinct CDR3 sequences, roughly two thirds detected once. This clonotype was picked up many times.

The rearrangement uses TRBV6-1 and TRBJ1-5, with D uncertain. What was sequenced was peripheral blood. The receptor was isolated from a middle-aged man with primary liver carcinoma and hepatitis B virus infection. For the CDR3, the DNA is TGTGCCAGCAGTGAAGTTCAGCCCCAGCATTTT. As protein: CASSEVQPQHF.